One and the same sample provided the 29 T cell receptor beta chains below, sequenced in a study of vaccination and CD4 T cells after COVID-19 (dated 2022 in TCRdb). These receptors have no identified antigens. The sample's treatment or condition label is to be understood as: approximately nine-day PBMC culture with coronavirus spike peptide pools or control peptides (ViraFEST assay). Library creation used PCR. The sequencing machine was an Illumina iSeq 100. DNA from cultured CD4+ T cells was subjected to TCR sequencing with the Oncomine TCR Beta short-read assay at the Johns Hopkins FTIC core. The public reads were reprocessed in TCRdb via fastp at Q25 and MiXCR, keeping in-frame beta chains. Under each unique CDR3 protein, matching rows form one entry showing the most common genes and DNA. This sample has 20,000 to 25,000 distinct CDR3 sequences in its table, and less than 50% of those were observed once. The biggest ten clones account for about 4.5% of the sample.

Material: CD4+ T cells from blood, cultured in vitro, obtained before SARS-CoV-2 vaccination. These receptors were obtained from a human donor who had recovered from COVID-19.

The rearrangement uses TRBV7-2 and TRBJ1-5; D is possibly TRBD1 (6 bases). Trimming cost V 1 base and J 0 bases, with 7 bases left between them. The CDR3 spans 15 residues. Germline V lookup: CDR1 SGHTA, CDR2 FQGNSA. CDR3 bases: TGTGCCAGCAGCTTAGAGGGGGGTAGCAATCAGCCCCAGCATTTT. The encoded protein is CASSLEGGSNQPQHF.

The V call is TRBV6-2 or TRBV6-3, the J call TRBJ1-1; TRBD1 matches at 7 bases. V lost 1 base, J lost 4 bases, and 6 bases stayed unmatched. Germline CDR1 MNHEY, CDR2 SVGEGT. This CDR3 region has 15 residues. This chain's CDR3 is CASSYLTGVRTEAFF. The CDR3 coding sequence is TGTGCCAGCAGTTACTTAACAGGGGTCCGCACTGAAGCTTTCTTT.

This clonotype was detected a few times. This chain joins TRBV5-5 and TRBJ1-1, with 7 bases matching TRBD1. Germline CDR1 and CDR2: SGHKS and YYEKEE (reference sequence). This CDR3 has 15 residues. The V gene end was trimmed by 2 bases and the J gene end by 6 bases; junction bases not matched to a gene: 10. CDR3 in DNA: TGTGCCAGCAGCTTTCAGGGGGGACGCAGCGCTGAAGCTTTCTTT. Protein product: CASSFQGGRSAEAFF.

The genes are TRBV6-1 and TRBJ1-6; 10 bases line up with TRBD1. The CDR3 loop spans 16 amino acids. Trimming removed 1 base from V and 10 bases from J; junction bases left unmatched: 7. CDR1 is MNHNS, CDR2 SASEGT, per germline. The CDR3: CASSEGQGAGYSPLHF. The CDR3 nucleotides are TGTGCCAGCAGTGAAGGACAGGGGGCAGGATACTCACCCCTCCACTTT.

About this clonotype: A much larger clone is a single base away; this may be a read error. The gene calls are TRBV20-1 and TRBJ1-1; D perhaps matches TRBD1 (6 bases). The V gene's germline CDR1 is DFQATT and CDR2 SNEGSKA (reference sequence). This CDR3 has 14 residues. Here the CDR3 reads CRAKNRDGGTEAFF. In DNA, the CDR3 is TGCAGAGCGAAAAACAGGGATGGCGGCACTGAAGCTTTCTTT.

The V and J genes are TRBV6-1 and TRBJ1-6; D is ambiguous. Germline loops: CDR1 MNHNS, CDR2 SASEGT. This CDR3 has 13 amino acids. Trimming pared 2 bases from V and 9 bases from J, leaving 8 bases between. The CDR3 DNA follows: TGTGCCAGCAGTGAAATACCCCCTTCACCCCTCCACTTT. Protein: CASSEIPPSPLHF.

The CDR3, as DNA: TGTGCCAGTAGTATGGCAGGGGGATTTTCAGATACGCAGTATTTT. Translated, it gives CASSMAGGFSDTQYF. The chain links TRBV19 to TRBJ2-3; 7 nucleotides match TRBD1. The CDR3 extends over 15 amino acids. Germline assignment: CDR1 LNHDA and CDR2 SQIVND (reference sequence). The V and J ends lost 3 bases and 4 bases, in that order; junction bases with no gene match: 7.

This clonotype was seen only a few times. The chain carries TRBV7-2 and TRBJ1-2, with D possibly matching TRBD1 (5 bases). Per the germline V gene, CDR1 is SGHTA and CDR2 is FQGNSA. The CDR3 totals 15 residues. Trimming stripped 0 bases from V and 3 bases from J, with 11 bases between. The CDR3 is CASSLAGGDDYGYTF. Written as DNA, the CDR3 is TGTGCCAGCAGCTTAGCGGGGGGGGATGACTATGGCTACACCTTC.

The chain uses TRBV24-1 and TRBJ1-6; TRBD1 matches 10 bases. The V gene's germline CDR1 is KGHDR and CDR2 SFDVKD. J was trimmed by 1 base and V by 9 bases; bases with no gene match: 11. This CDR3 region has 18 residues. The CDR3 nucleotides are TGTGCCACCCGAAAGCGAAGGACAGGGGGGTCCTATAATTCACCCCTCCACTTT. This encodes CATRKRRTGGSYNSPLHF.

This clonotype occurred a few times. The chain joins TRBV6-2 or TRBV6-3 to TRBJ1-5; TRBD1 aligns across 7 bases. This CDR3 contains 16 residues. The V and J ends lost 5 bases and 3 bases, in that order; junction bases with no gene match: 10. In germline, CDR1 is MNHEY, CDR2 SVGEGT. CDR3 nucleotides: TGTGCCAGCAGTAACGGACAGGAGTGGAACAATCAGCCCCAGCATTTT. This gives the protein CASSNGQEWNNQPQHF.

This clonotype appeared a few times. The chain is built from TRBV21-1 and TRBJ1-2; the table assigns TRBD1, which was not confirmed against the DNA. TRBV21-1 is recorded as a pseudogene. The CDR3 loop spans 17 amino acids. The CDR3 here is CASITDRNYDTNYGYTF. For the CDR3, the DNA is TGTGCCAGCATCACAGACAGGAACTATGATACTAACTATGGCTACACCTTC.

In this sample, this clonotype turned up a few times. J is TRBJ1-2 and V is TRBV19; 7 nucleotides align to TRBD1. CDR1 and CDR2 from the germline V gene are LNHDA and SQIVND (reference sequence). V lost 5 bases to trimming and J lost 0 bases; unmatched junction nucleotides: 6. The CDR3 extends over 15 amino acids. CDR3 sequence (DNA): TGTGCCAGTAGTCCCACCGGGACAGCTAACTATGGCTACACCTTC. Amino acids: CASSPTGTANYGYTF.

V usage is TRBV27 and J usage is TRBJ2-2; D uncertain. The germline V gene encodes CDR1 MNHEY and CDR2 SMNVEV (reference sequence). This CDR3 contains 13 residues. V was trimmed by 0 bases and J by 8 bases, leaving 7 bases between them. The CDR3 nucleotides are TGTGCCAGCAGTTTATCTTTTCAGGGGGAGCTGTTTTTT. Translated, it gives CASSLSFQGELFF.

This rearrangement joins TRBV2 to TRBJ2-7; 11 bases agree with TRBD1. V gave up 6 bases and J gave up 4 bases; unmatched junction bases: 5. This CDR3 is built from 14 residues. Per the germline V gene, CDR1 is SNHLY and CDR2 is FYNNEI. The CDR3 region is CASSRGQGEYEQYF. The CDR3 DNA is TGTGCCAGCAGCCGGGGACAGGGGGAGTACGAGCAGTACTTC.

The chain recombines TRBV7-9 with TRBJ1-5, with a possible D match to TRBD1 (5 bases). V gave up 1 base and J gave up 0 bases, with 7 bases separating them. CDR3 length equals 15 residues. The germline V gene encodes CDR1 SEHNR and CDR2 FQNEAQ (reference sequence). The CDR3 DNA reads TGTGCCAGCAGCTTAGGGGACGGTAGCAATCAGCCCCAGCATTTT. Its translation: CASSLGDGSNQPQHF.

The genes are TRBV20-1 and TRBJ1-1, with no clear D. Trimming left V 0 bases short and J 3 bases short, with 17 bases between. The CDR3 sequence is 16 residues long. CDR1 DFQATT and CDR2 SNEGSKA come from the germline V gene (reference sequence). The CDR3 bases are TGCAGTGCTAGAGAACCCGGATCGGGGAAGGACACTGAAGCTTTCTTT. Translating it yields CSAREPGSGKDTEAFF.

This clonotype was counted between two and nine times. J is TRBJ2-1 and V is TRBV20-1; 7 bases are a match to TRBD2. CDR3 length: 13 residues. The V gene end was trimmed by 7 bases and the J gene end by 4 bases; junction bases not matched to a gene: 7. Germline-derived CDR1 and CDR2 are DFQATT and SNEGSKA (reference sequence). CDR3 bases: TGCAGTGTTGGGCGGGGGTGGTACAATGAGCAGTTCTTC. It translates to CSVGRGWYNEQFF.

This clonotype showed up just a few times. This chain joins TRBV7-2 and TRBJ2-2; TRBD1 might be the D (5 bases). CDR1 is SGHTA and CDR2 is FQGNSA in the germline V gene. The CDR3 runs 15 residues. The V and J ends lost 4 bases and 6 bases respectively, with 15 bases between them. The CDR3 region is CASSSFTGGAGELFF. CDR3 coding DNA: TGTGCCAGCAGCTCCTTCACAGGTGGGGCCGGGGAGCTGTTTTTT.

This clonotype was detected a few times. This chain joins TRBV10-3 and TRBJ1-2, with 8 bases aligning to TRBD1. The V gene end was trimmed by 0 bases and the J gene end by 5 bases; junction bases not matched to a gene: 5. The CDR3 spans 15 residues. The V gene's germline CDR1 is ENHRY and CDR2 SYGVKD. The CDR3 DNA sequence: TGTGCCATCAGTGAGTCCAGGGGGCGAGAGTATGGCTACACCTTC. It specifies CAISESRGREYGYTF.

This clonotype was counted only a few times. J is TRBJ1-3 and V is TRBV2, with a possible D match to TRBD1 (5 bases). This CDR3 has 16 residues. CDR1 is SNHLY and CDR2 is FYNNEI in the germline V gene. V lost 4 bases, J lost 4 bases, and 17 bases lay in between. The CDR3 nucleotides are TGTGCCAGCAGTGGGGCAGGGATCGTCGGGGGAAACACCATATATTTT. It translates to CASSGAGIVGGNTIYF. Filled out from reference TRBV2 and TRBJ1-3, the complete variable domain reads EPEVTQTPSHQVTQMGQEVILRCVPISNHLYFYWYRQILGQKVEFLVSFYNNEISEKSEIFDDQFSVERPDGSNFTLKIRSTKLEDSAMYFCASSGAGIVGGNTIYFGEGSWLTVV.

CDR3 nucleotides: TGTGCCAGTAGTATTCGCACTAGCGGGAGGACTGCTTATTCCTACGAGCAGTACTTC. It translates to CASSIRTSGRTAYSYEQYF. The chain links TRBV19 to TRBJ2-7; 12 positions match TRBD2. The CDR3 covers 19 residues. J was trimmed by 1 base and V by 3 bases; bases with no gene match: 13. The V gene's germline CDR1 is LNHDA and CDR2 SQIVND (reference sequence).

V gene TRBV19 combines with J gene TRBJ1-3; 7 bases match TRBD1. Losses at the gene ends were 5 bases for V and 1 base for J; bases not matched to a gene: 8. This CDR3 is built from 16 residues. Germline V lookup: CDR1 LNHDA, CDR2 SQIVND (reference sequence). The CDR3: CASSPTTGRSGNTIYF. In nucleotides, the CDR3 is TGTGCCAGTAGTCCCACGACAGGGCGATCTGGAAACACCATATATTTT.

To note about this clonotype: Compared with germline, one end of the junction differs, possibly owing to a read error. The rearrangement links TRBV25-1 to TRBJ1-5; 7 positions match TRBD1. The CDR3 runs 14 residues. Germline CDR1 and CDR2: MGHDK and SYGVNS. The CDR3 sequence: CASSDQGGNQPQHF. The CDR3 DNA is TGTGCCAGCAGTGATCAGGGGGGCAATCAGCCTCAGCATTTT.

The table lists this clonotype with a few counts. V usage is TRBV20-1 and J usage is TRBJ1-1; D is possibly TRBD1 (5 bases). V was cut by 5 bases and J by 2 bases, with 12 bases left in between. Per the germline V gene, CDR1 is DFQATT and CDR2 is SNEGSKA (reference sequence). The CDR3 has 13 amino acids. This chain's CDR3 is CSAYRGGNTEAFF. DNA for the CDR3: TGCAGTGCTTATCGCGGGGGAAACACTGAAGCTTTCTTT.

This chain connects TRBV7-3 to TRBJ1-2; 7 bases line up with TRBD1. Germline loops: CDR1 SGHTA, CDR2 FQGTGA. Germline trimming cut 5 bases from V and 3 bases from J; bases unmatched to any gene: 9. The CDR3 length is 15 residues. CDR3 coding DNA: TGTGCCAGCAGCCGCAGTGGGACAGAACACTATGGCTACACCTTC. As protein: CASSRSGTEHYGYTF.

This clonotype was counted a few times. The chain is built from TRBV20-1 and TRBJ1-2; the D is unclear. V was pared by 3 bases and J by 2 bases, with 10 bases between. The V gene's germline CDR1 is DFQATT and CDR2 SNEGSKA (reference sequence). This CDR3 region has 13 residues. CDR3 DNA sequence: TGCAGTGCTAGTGTCGACGGAAACTATGGCTACACCTTC. It codes for CSASVDGNYGYTF.

V and J are TRBV10-3 and TRBJ2-7; D uncertain. The CDR3 is 13 residues long. The germline CDR1 and CDR2 sequences are ENHRY and SYGVKD. Trimming removed 2 bases from V and 2 bases from J, with 7 bases in between. The CDR3 region has the DNA TGTGCCATCAGTGAGAGGGCTCCCTACGAGCAGTACTTC. Translation gives CAISERAPYEQYF.

J is TRBJ2-3 and V is TRBV11-2; 9 nucleotides agree with TRBD2. Germline loops: CDR1 SGHAT, CDR2 FQNNGV. The V segment lost 5 bases and the J segment 3 bases; nucleotides outside the gene matches: 6. The CDR3 totals 15 residues. For the CDR3, the DNA is TGTGCCAGCAGCGTAGCGGGGGCCGGGACAGATACGCAGTATTTT. This gives the protein CASSVAGAGTDTQYF.

This chain uses TRBV30 with TRBJ1-6; D not resolved. Germline loops: CDR1 GTSNPN, CDR2 SVGIG (reference sequence). The CDR3 is made up of 12 amino acids. Trimming left V 0 bases short and J 7 bases short, with 4 bases between. CDR3 loop: CAWSVPNSPLHF. CDR3 bases: TGTGCCTGGAGTGTACCGAATTCACCCCTCCACTTT. Variable domain in full (rest from reference TRBV30 and TRBJ1-6): SQTIHQWPATLVQPVGSPLSLECTVEGTSNPNLYWYRQAAGRGLQLLFYSVGIGQISSEVPQNLSASRPQDRQFILSSKKLLLSDSGFYLCAWSVPNSPLHFGNGTRLTVT.